Described below is a single T cell receptor beta chain sequence and its context. Its antigen remains unknown. The sample belongs to a study of T cells in Graves' hyperthyroidism and ophthalmopathy. Broader study findings: Blood shared most expanded thyroid clonotypes above 0.001. Onset of ophthalmopathy came a median approximately 6.9 months after the model predicted it. Ophthalmopathy cases were set apart from stable hyperthyroidism by a 13 V-J model.

CDR1 and CDR2 (germline): SNHLY, FYNNEI. The length of the CDR3 is 13 residues. Trimming shortened V by 6 bases and J by 8 bases, and 16 bases separated the two germline ends. The source material, RNA transcripts, was used to amplify TCR beta CDR3 regions. First-round RT-PCR with HTBI primers amplified the TCR CDR3 region. TCRdb redid the calling of the multiplex PCR reads with MiXCR, one entry per CDR3 protein. Seen here are approximately 49,000 distinct CDR3 sequences, approximately 53% observed once, and the top ten hold about 35%. Diagnoses were made from clinical symptoms, serum measures (thyroxine and TRAb), thyroid ultrasound and orbital computed tomography.

The V and J genes are TRBV2 and TRBJ1-1, with a tentative D call TRBD1 (6 bases). Sequenced: peripheral blood or thyroid tissue (not recorded which). This receptor was identified in a man aged 18 to 29 with Graves' hyperthyroidism. CDR3 coding DNA: TGTGCCAGCAGCGGAAGCCCCGGGACAGAAGCTTTCTTT. This translates into CASSGSPGTEAFF.